The clone carrying this T cell receptor beta chain was observed at least ten times. Its antigen is unknown. The data were taken from a study of CD8 T cells in ankylosing spondylitis. Overall study results and limits: The authors found the disease-linked clones to be CD8+ and relatively rare in peripheral blood.

The V gene's germline CDR1 is DFQATT and CDR2 SNEGSKA (reference sequence). The CDR3 runs to 13 residues. V was clipped by 4 bases and J by 5 bases; unmatched bases: 7. TCRdb processed the 5' RACE reads anew with MiXCR; each CDR3 protein has one entry. The table includes some 240,000 distinct CDR3 sequences, 8.6% detected once. The receptor's source is a male donor with ankylosing spondylitis or in good health (not recorded which). The material sequenced was blood, either unsorted or a sorted T cell fraction (not recorded which). The chain employs TRBV20-1 and TRBJ2-7, with TRBD1 identical over 8 bases. The CDR3 DNA sequence: TGCAGTGCTATGGACAGGGATGGAAACGAGCAGTACTTC. Its translation is CSAMDRDGNEQYF.